This TCR beta chain emerged from a study of blood T cell repertoires in COVID-19. Study-level information: Samples came from the United States, Italy and Spain, spanning acute and convalescent COVID-19. The cDNA or gDNA used as material had been derived from T cells, B-cell-depleted T cells, or PBMCs.

TCRdb's table, derived via immunoSEQ multiplex PCR, lists solely in-frame clones and lacks some. The sample lists 70,000 to 95,000 clones; approximately 88% were seen once. V gave up 6 bases and J gave up 6 bases, with 13 bases separating them. This CDR3 has 13 amino acids. Germline CDR1 MNHEY, CDR2 SMNVEV (reference sequence). The chain employs TRBV27 and TRBJ2-3; D may be TRBD1 (6 bases). This TCR came from a man aged 45 to 65 with active COVID-19. Sequencing used peripheral blood. This chain's CDR3 is CASSTWGRDTQYF. CDR3 DNA sequence: TGTGCCAGCAGCACCTGGGGGCGGGATACGCAGTATTTT.